This T cell receptor beta chain derives from a study of blood T cells in healthy people across ages (dated by TCRdb to 2013 to 2016). General notes on the study: Template switching captured roughly one uniquely barcoded TCR beta cDNA molecule per two T cells in model experiments. To track age-related changes in TCR beta repertoire diversity, the study relied on deep sequencing normalized with unique cDNA molecular identifiers. The donors were split into four age groups: young (average about 16 years), middle-aged (about 40), aged (62) and long-lived (approximately 80). Donors of different ages were randomly distributed across sequencing lanes to avoid experimental bias. Two additional independent replicas of 1 million unique cDNA reads from the same blood draw were analyzed for two donors (one aged 18 to 30 and one aged 80 or older). The paper as a whole reports these results and caveats: The long-lived group showed more naive CD4+ T cells, fewer expanded clones and increased TCR diversity than the aged group, suggesting age selection. A strong correlation was found between observed TCR beta diversity and the percentage of naive T cells measured by flow cytometry. Because profiling used bulk unsorted PBMCs, naive and antigen-experienced compartments could not be compared conclusively. Observed TCR beta diversity per million T cells fell roughly linearly with age, and a significant reduction was already apparent by age around 40. Estimates of total diversity based on one million sequenced T cells were regarded as lower bounds and as underestimates. The CMV infection status of donors was not known, potentially confounding age-related changes in expanded clonotypes.

The method behind the library was 5' RACE. The sequencer was an Illumina HiSeq 2500. The second PCR ran for roughly 7 to 12 cycles and used a J-beta primer mix along with a sample-barcoded 5' primer. A template-switch 5' adaptor carrying 12 random nucleotides introduced a unique molecular identifier onto each TCR beta cDNA molecule. At least 3 million CDR3-containing paired-end reads were obtained from each sample. The Mint cDNA synthesis kit, primed by a TRBC-specific oligonucleotide, was used to synthesize first-strand cDNA from all RNA. Following uracil-DNA glycosylase treatment, all cDNA underwent a first 18-cycle PCR with the universal primers M1SS and BC2_uni_R. In the authors' own workflow: Each sample was normalized by randomly selecting 1 million high-quality reads, each carrying a distinct molecular identifier. Reads sharing molecular identifiers were discarded rather than binned into consensus sequences. MiTCR, run with a Q25 quality threshold and the strictest error-elimination algorithm, handled CDR3 identification, clonotype clustering and error correction. A nonparametric unseen species model with Euler transformation was used to estimate a lower bound on total TCR beta diversity. TCRdb redid the processing of the public reads, applying fastp at Q25 and MiXCR, and retained in-frame beta chains. One record per CDR3 amino acid sequence lists the most common genes and DNA. The V and J calls shown here were made by TCRdb, not taken from the authors' results. This sample holds about 1.4 million distinct CDR3 sequences; roughly 60% were observed only once. Under 8.5% of the sample lies in the top ten.

On this clonotype itself: The target of this receptor is not known. Base qualities are not recorded, but no much larger clone differs from it by a single base.

The donors were a few dozen Caucasian individuals from Russia, aged roughly 6 to 100 years, who were systemically healthy. Ten milliliters of peripheral blood were collected from each donor into EDTA-treated Vacutainer tubes. Ficoll-Paque density-gradient centrifugation was used to isolate PBMCs, with at least 7 million obtained per sample. Total RNA was extracted from PBMCs with Trizol reagent, with at least 6 micrograms obtained per sample. Naive CD45RAhigh/CD27high T cell percentages were measured by flow cytometry on a PBMC aliquot from every donor. The CDR3 starts with the cysteine, ends with the phenylalanine, and has 14 residues. The sequence is cut down to CDR3 DNA, 42 bases in frame from base 1. The junction shows trimming of 6 bases on V and 3 bases on J, and the gene matches do not reach 5 bases of it. Per the germline V gene, SGHDT is the CDR1 and YYEEEE is the CDR2.

The sequence links TRBV5-6 to TRBJ2-3; TRBD2 fits 9 bases in the junction. Sequencing was performed on blood. This TCR derives from a man aged 18 to 30 in good health. The CDR3 reads as follows: CASIRTSATDTQYF. The nucleotide sequence is TGTGCCAGCATCAGGACTAGCGCTACAGATACGCAGTATTTT.